This TCR beta chain was recorded in a study of cytomegalovirus exposure and HLA in healthy donors. Study-wide points: Some V segments, including TRBV6-2 and TRBV6-3, were excluded as indistinguishable. Diagnosis of cytomegalovirus status made by the classifier reportedly showed high specificity and sensitivity. As a later analysis showed, a missense DCLRE1C variant was linked to trimming of TCR beta V- and J-genes.

These donors counted as nominally healthy when sampled, but unrecorded immune exposures were likely. PCR was performed using 60 Vbeta and 13 Jbeta primers. Libraries were prepared by immunoSEQ multiplex PCR; TCRdb keeps only in-frame clonotypes and omits some of them. The sample lists roughly 120,000 clones, about 61% seen once, with roughly 8.3% in the top ten. As to this clone: Its antigen remains unidentified.

Germline V lookup: CDR1 MGHDK, CDR2 SYGVNS. This CDR3 is built from 13 residues. Trimming cost V 3 bases and J 5 bases; bases outside gene matches: 3. This sequence was found in a man younger than 35 in good health and CMV-seropositive. V and J are TRBV25-1 and TRBJ1-2; TRBD1 matches 7 bases. The sample consisted of PBMCs. CDR3 in amino acids: CASSEAGGYGYTF. The DNA of the CDR3 is TGTGCCAGCAGTGAGGCAGGGGGATATGGCTACACCTTC.